The next 21 T cell receptor beta chains were all read from a single sample in a study of T-cell reconstitution after alpha-beta-depleted transplantation in children. TCRbeta library preparation incorporated unique molecular identifiers. A single record per CDR3 protein comes from TCRdb applying MiXCR to the PCR reads. This sample has hundreds of thousands of distinct CDR3 sequences, with about an eighth found just once. This sample comprised PBMCs, obtained from the stem cell graft. These receptors were obtained from a human donor who donated a stem cell graft to a child with Fanconi anemia.

Only one count was recorded for this clonotype. It may be a read error: a sequence one base away is much more abundant. V usage is TRBV7-2 and J usage is TRBJ1-1; D is unclear. Per germline, CDR1 SGHTA and CDR2 FQGNSA. This CDR3 has 14 residues. The CDR3 nucleotides are TGTTCCAGCAGCCCTGGGAGGTACGCCACTGAAGCTTTCTTT. It codes for CSSSPGRYATEAFF.

This sequence joins TRBV4-2 and TRBJ1-2, with unresolved D. The CDR3 length is 13 residues. V was clipped by 0 bases and J by 7 bases, with 9 bases between them. Germline V lookup: CDR1 LGHNA, CDR2 YNFKEQ. As DNA, the CDR3 is TGTGCCAGCAGCCAAGATTTGGGGTTTGGCTACACCTTC. Translation gives CASSQDLGFGYTF.

This clonotype was seen at least ten times. J is TRBJ1-3 and V is TRBV5-1, with D possibly TRBD1 on 6 matching bases. Germline V gene sequence: CDR1 SGHRS, CDR2 YFSETQ. This CDR3 is built from 16 residues. Trimming shortened V by 3 bases and J by 0 bases, and 13 bases separated the two germline ends. The CDR3, as DNA: TGCGCCAGCAGCTCAACACAGGGCGCCTCTGGAAACACCATATATTTT. The encoded protein is CASSSTQGASGNTIYF.

The rearrangement joins TRBV12-3 or TRBV12-4 to TRBJ2-5; D possibly matches TRBD1 or TRBD2 (5 bases each). The V and J ends lost 3 bases and 8 bases respectively, with 10 bases between them. CDR3 length: 12 residues. Here the CDR3 DNA reads TGTGCCAGCAGTTTCGGGGCGACTACCCAGTACTTC. It encodes CASSFGATTQYF.

V gene TRBV5-1 combines with J gene TRBJ2-3; D is unclear. This CDR3 region has 15 residues. Germline V gene data show CDR1 as SGHRS and CDR2 as YFSETQ. V lost 0 bases to trimming and J lost 0 bases, with 8 bases between them. CDR3 loop: CASSLATPSTDTQYF. DNA of the CDR3: TGCGCCAGCAGCTTGGCGACACCTAGCACAGATACGCAGTATTTT.

This clonotype has a handful of counts. J is TRBJ1-2 and V is TRBV7-2; D is unresolved. CDR1 SGHTA and CDR2 FQGNSA come from the germline V gene. V gave up 1 base and J gave up 4 bases, with 13 bases separating them. This CDR3 is built from 15 residues. CDR3 nucleotides: TGTGCCAGCAGCTTAGGCCCATCCCCAGGCTATGGCTACACCTTC. Encoded protein: CASSLGPSPGYGYTF.

Ten or more counts support this clonotype. The chain couples TRBV20-1 to TRBJ2-1; D may be TRBD2 (6 bases). Germline-derived CDR1 and CDR2 are DFQATT and SNEGSKA (reference sequence). The V end lost 7 bases, the J end lost 4 bases, and 17 bases lay between the germline ends. CDR3 length: 14 residues. As DNA, the CDR3 is TGCAGTGTCTCAATTGACGGGGGTTACAATGAGCAGTTCTTC. Its protein is CSVSIDGGYNEQFF.

The chain has TRBV3-1 and TRBJ2-1, with TRBD2 matching over 10 bases. The CDR3 is 18 residues long. Germline V CDR1 and CDR2: LGHDT, YNNKEL (reference sequence). Trimming cost V 3 bases and J 5 bases; bases outside gene matches: 13. In nucleotides, the CDR3 is TGTGCCAGCAGCCACAGCGACCCTAGCGGGGGCCTTCACAATGAGCAGTTCTTC. Translated, it gives CASSHSDPSGGLHNEQFF.

This clonotype was detected only a few times. This chain uses TRBV12-5 with TRBJ2-1; D may be TRBD1 or TRBD2 (5 bases each). In germline, CDR1 is LGHNT, CDR2 FRNRAP. This CDR3 spans 17 amino acids. Trimming cost V 0 bases and J 3 bases, with 15 bases left between them. This chain's CDR3 is CASGLVLRGGDYNEQFF. CDR3 sequence (DNA): TGTGCTAGTGGTTTGGTACTTCGGGGCGGCGACTACAATGAGCAGTTCTTC.

This chain uses TRBV5-1 with TRBJ1-4; D uncertain. Per the germline V gene, CDR1 is SGHRS and CDR2 is YFSETQ. Trimming removed 3 bases at V and 2 bases at J, with 8 bases between. The CDR3 contains 14 residues. The DNA of the CDR3 is TGCGCCAGCAGCTCCCTTGCGACTAATGAAAAACTGTTTTTT. The encoded protein is CASSSLATNEKLFF.

The chain recombines TRBV24-1 with TRBJ2-1; D is undetermined. Trimming left V 10 bases short and J 0 bases short, with 15 bases between. This CDR3 region has 15 residues. Germline CDR1 and CDR2: KGHDR and SFDVKD. CDR3 coding DNA: TGTGCCACATCAGCAGAACAAAGCTCCTACAATGAGCAGTTCTTC. Translated: CATSAEQSSYNEQFF.

This clonotype was observed a handful of times. The rearrangement links TRBV9 to TRBJ2-1; D might be TRBD1 (5 bases). Looked up from germline, CDR1 is SGDLS and CDR2 is YYNGEE. Trimming removed 4 bases from V and 4 bases from J, with 9 bases in between. CDR3 length: 13 residues. The CDR3: CASSPRQYNEQFF. The DNA for the CDR3 is TGTGCCAGCAGCCCAAGACAGTACAATGAGCAGTTCTTC.

The chain employs TRBV2 and TRBJ2-5; TRBD2 matches at 8 bases. CDR1 and CDR2 from the germline V gene are SNHLY and FYNNEI. J lost 0 bases, V lost 10 bases, and 7 bases had no gene match. CDR3 length: 14 amino acids. CDR3 in amino acids: CATEIGGDQETQYF. DNA of the CDR3: TGTGCCACCGAAATCGGGGGGGACCAAGAGACCCAGTACTTC.

V usage is TRBV4-3 and J usage is TRBJ2-7; a possible D gene is TRBD1 (5 bases). Trimming took 0 bases from V and 3 from J, leaving 15 bases between them. CDR3 length: 16 amino acids. The germline V gene encodes CDR1 LGHNA and CDR2 YSLEER. The CDR3 region is CASSQDVRRTIYEQYF. DNA for the CDR3: TGCGCCAGCAGCCAAGACGTACGTCGGACAATCTACGAGCAGTACTTC.

In its sample, this clonotype was seen many times. V usage is TRBV7-3 and J usage is TRBJ2-2, with 7 bases lining up with TRBD2. Losses at the gene ends were 6 bases for V and 4 bases for J; bases not matched to a gene: 11. CDR1 is SGHTA and CDR2 is FQGTGA in the germline V gene. The CDR3 has 16 amino acids. CDR3 nucleotides: TGTGCCAGCAGTCCCCGGGAGGCAACTCTCACCGGGGAGCTGTTTTTT. Amino acids: CASSPREATLTGELFF.

V is TRBV15 and J is TRBJ2-3; 9 bases agree with TRBD2. Trimming at V came to 5 bases and at J to 5 bases, leaving 11 bases not matched to a gene. The germline gives CDR1 LNHNV, CDR2 YYDKDF (reference sequence). The CDR3 runs 16 residues. The CDR3 here is CATSARSGGLGDTQYF. CDR3 coding DNA: TGTGCCACCAGCGCAAGAAGCGGGGGGCTTGGAGATACGCAGTATTTT. The complete variable domain, with remaining parts taken from reference TRBV15 and TRBJ2-3, reads DAMVIQNPRYQVTQFGKPVTLSCSQTLNHNVMYWYQQKSSQAPKLLFHYYDKDFNNEADTPDNFQSRRPNTSFCFLDIRSPGLGDTAMYLCATSARSGGLGDTQYFGPGTRLTVL.

This clonotype came up many times. The chain is built from TRBV6-2 or TRBV6-3 and TRBJ2-1; no clear D. Germline V gene sequence: CDR1 MNHEY, CDR2 SVGEGT. Between the trimmed V and J ends, which lost 0 bases and 6 bases, there was a span of 3 bases. CDR3 length: 12 residues. The CDR3 here is CASSYSRNEQFF. DNA of the CDR3: TGTGCCAGCAGTTACTCGCGCAATGAGCAGTTCTTC.

This clonotype was picked up a small number of times. V gene TRBV15 combines with J gene TRBJ1-4; D might be TRBD1 (6 bases). The CDR3 length is 14 residues. With 7 bases removed from V and 8 bases from J, the gap between germline ends came to 17 bases. Germline V gene lookup returns CDR1 LNHNV and CDR2 YYDKDF (reference sequence). CDR3 in DNA: TGTGCCACCAAGAGGGGGGGGCCGGAAGAAAAACTGTTTTTT. Translation gives CATKRGGPEEKLFF.

The chain uses TRBV5-1 and TRBJ2-2, with 8 nucleotides matching TRBD1. The V gene's germline CDR1 is SGHRS and CDR2 YFSETQ. Unmatched junction bases numbered 10, after V lost 5 bases and J lost 4 bases. This CDR3 is built from 16 residues. CDR3 loop: CASSGQGLEGTGELFF. CDR3 DNA: TGCGCCAGCAGTGGACAGGGACTTGAGGGCACCGGGGAGCTGTTTTTT.

The rearrangement joins TRBV20-1 to TRBJ2-3; D possibly matches TRBD1 or TRBD2 (5 bases each). The CDR3 consists of 14 residues. V shed 3 bases and J shed 2 bases, with 12 bases lying between them. Germline V lookup: CDR1 DFQATT, CDR2 SNEGSKA (reference sequence). CDR3 nucleotides: TGCAGTGCTAGGGCTCGGGGCTTCACAGATACGCAGTATTTT. Its protein is CSARARGFTDTQYF.

This clonotype came up many times. The chain is built from TRBV2 and TRBJ2-4, with 7 bases fitting TRBD1. Germline V CDR1 and CDR2: SNHLY, FYNNEI. J gave up 7 bases and V 5 bases, and 5 bases lay outside the gene matches. CDR3 length: 13 amino acids. This chain's CDR3 is CASSRDSRNIQYF. Here the CDR3 DNA reads TGTGCCAGCAGTAGGGACAGTAGGAACATTCAGTACTTC.